The 31 T cell receptor beta chains given below trace back to one sample, sequenced in a study of shared clonotypes between healthy human individuals. Repertoires were generated with immunoSEQ multiplex PCR, while TCRdb's copy carries only in-frame clones and drops some. This sample has about 1.5 million clones, with around 95% found just once. Sequencing was carried out using naive CD4+ T cells sorted from blood. Sample subset: CD45RA+ positively selected. The receptors derive from a man aged 25 to 45 in good health.

The chain recombines TRBV10-3 with TRBJ2-7; TRBD2 matches at 7 bases. Per the germline V gene, CDR1 is ENHRY and CDR2 is SYGVKD. Germline trimming cut 4 bases from V and 2 bases from J; bases unmatched to any gene: 8. CDR3 length equals 15 residues. For the CDR3, the DNA is TGTGCCATCAGTGTGGCCGGGGGGTTCACCTACGAGCAGTACTTC. Translated: CAISVAGGFTYEQYF.

This clone was seen just once. The chain recombines TRBV5-1 with TRBJ2-3, with D possibly being TRBD2 (5 bases). The CDR3 has 15 amino acids. Germline-derived CDR1 and CDR2 are SGHRS and YFSETQ. V was shortened by 4 bases and J by 3 bases, with 15 bases between the two germline ends. The CDR3, as DNA: TGCGCCAGCAGCCGCGAGGGAGTCCTTACAGATACGCAGTATTTT. Translated, it gives CASSREGVLTDTQYF.

The chain carries TRBV19 and TRBJ2-2; TRBD1 or TRBD2 may be the D gene (5 bases each). CDR3 length equals 17 residues. Trimming stripped 3 bases from V and 3 bases from J, with 17 bases between. Germline CDR1 reads LNHDA; CDR2 reads SQIVND (reference sequence). CDR3 protein: CASSIVGPSSHTGELFF. CDR3 DNA sequence: TGTGCCAGTAGTATCGTGGGACCATCTAGTCACACCGGGGAGCTGTTTTTT. Full variable domain (remainder filled in from reference TRBV19 and TRBJ2-2): DGGITQSPKYLFRKEGQNVTLSCEQNLNHDAMYWYRQDPGQGLRLIYYSQIVNDFQKGDIAEGYSVSREKKESFPLTVTSAQKNPTAFYLCASSIVGPSSHTGELFFGEGSRLTVL.

The chain has TRBV5-4 and TRBJ1-4; possibly TRBD1 for D (5 bases). The V end lost 4 bases, the J end lost 8 bases, and 18 bases lay between the germline ends. The CDR3 loop spans 15 amino acids. The V gene's germline CDR1 is SGHNT and CDR2 YYREEE (reference sequence). The CDR3 is CASSLLGDGKEKLFF. In nucleotides, the CDR3 is TGTGCCAGCAGCCTATTAGGGGATGGGAAGGAAAAACTGTTTTTT.

Only one count was recorded for this clone. The chain uses TRBV10-3 and TRBJ1-4; a possible D gene is TRBD1 (6 bases). CDR1 is ENHRY and CDR2 is SYGVKD in the germline V gene. CDR3 length: 14 residues. Trimming stripped 6 bases from V and 5 bases from J, with 13 bases between. The CDR3 protein is CAIREGVLNEKLFF. The CDR3 bases are TGTGCCATCAGGGAGGGGGTGTTAAATGAAAAACTGTTTTTT.

About this clone itself: The sample holds other DNA sequences that translate to the same CDR3. V is TRBV28 and J is TRBJ2-3; 7 bases are a match to TRBD2. Germline loops: CDR1 MDHEN, CDR2 SYDVKM. The CDR3 sequence is 13 residues long. V lost 8 bases, J lost 0 bases, and 2 bases stayed unmatched. CDR3 in DNA: TGTGCCAGCTCTAGCGGAAGCACAGATACGCAGTATTTT. Encoded protein: CASSSGSTDTQYF.

The V and J genes are TRBV5-5 and TRBJ1-1; D is perhaps TRBD1 (5 bases). This CDR3 spans 15 amino acids. V lost 4 bases and J lost 5, with 18 bases in between. Germline lookup yields CDR1 SGHKS and CDR2 YYEKEE (reference sequence). CDR3 sequence (DNA): TGTGCCAGCAGCCATCCCCTCCAGGGTTCGACTGAAGCTTTCTTT. This gives the protein CASSHPLQGSTEAFF.

The chain uses TRBV7-2 and TRBJ1-4; 7 nucleotides align to TRBD1. This CDR3 has 13 amino acids. From germline, CDR1 is SGHTA and CDR2 FQGNSA. J gave up 11 bases and V 3 bases, and 6 bases lay outside the gene matches. The CDR3 nucleotides are TGTGCCAGCAGCTTCAGGGGGGCGCGGAAACTGTTTTTT. Translating it yields CASSFRGARKLFF.

The J gene is TRBJ2-2, the V gene TRBV5-1; TRBD2 agrees at 9 bases. The trim removed 4 bases at V and 6 bases at J, leaving 13 bases unmatched. This CDR3 is built from 17 residues. Germline values: CDR1 SGHRS, CDR2 YFSETQ. CDR3 amino acids: CASSRHLAGDNAGELFF. CDR3 in DNA: TGCGCCAGCAGCCGACACTTAGCGGGAGATAACGCCGGGGAGCTGTTTTTT.

The V gene is TRBV5-4, the J gene TRBJ1-1; 7 nucleotides match TRBD1. Per germline, CDR1 SGHNT and CDR2 YYREEE (reference sequence). The CDR3 is made up of 14 amino acids. The trim removed 4 bases at V and 5 bases at J, leaving 8 bases unmatched. CDR3 DNA: TGTGCCAGCAGCCAGATGACAGGGAGGACTGAAGCTTTCTTT. Protein: CASSQMTGRTEAFF.

J is TRBJ1-1 and V is TRBV7-8, with TRBD1 identical over 8 bases. J gave up 8 bases and V 4 bases, and 6 bases lay outside the gene matches. This CDR3 is 13 amino acids long. From germline, CDR1 is SGHVS and CDR2 FQNEAQ. Written as DNA, the CDR3 is TGTGCCAGCAGCTCGATACAGGGGGAGGAAGCTTTCTTT. Translated: CASSSIQGEEAFF. Supplemented by reference TRBV7-8 and TRBJ1-1, the full variable domain reads GAGVSQSPRYKVAKRGQDVALRCDPISGHVSLFWYQQALGQGPEFLTYFQNEAQLDKSGLPSDRFFAERPEGSVSTLKIQRTQQEDSAVYLCASSSIQGEEAFFGQGTRLTVV.

This rearrangement joins TRBV20-1 to TRBJ2-3; no reliable D call. The CDR3 has 11 amino acids. The germline V and J ends were trimmed by 0 bases and 11 bases, with 9 bases remaining between them. Germline V lookup: CDR1 DFQATT, CDR2 SNEGSKA (reference sequence). The CDR3 here is CSARDLRVQYF. The CDR3 nucleotides are TGCAGTGCTAGAGATCTACGGGTGCAGTATTTT.

The chain is built from TRBV10-3 and TRBJ1-5; no reliable D call. With 4 bases removed from V and 3 bases from J, the gap between germline ends came to 10 bases. The CDR3 spans 14 residues. Germline CDR1 reads ENHRY; CDR2 reads SYGVKD. The CDR3 nucleotides read TGTGCCATCAGTGCAGCGGGAACCAATCAGCCCCAGCATTTT. Its protein product is CAISAAGTNQPQHF.

The chain links TRBV10-3 to TRBJ2-1; 9 nucleotides align to TRBD2. Germline-derived CDR1 and CDR2 are ENHRY and SYGVKD. V lost 8 bases and J lost 5; bases outside the gene matches: 10. The CDR3 runs to 15 residues. CDR3 nucleotide sequence: TGTGCCATCGGTGGATTAGCGGGAGTAAACAATGAGCAGTTCTTC. Translating it yields CAIGGLAGVNNEQFF.

The chain has TRBV7-3 and TRBJ2-7; no clear D. CDR1 SGHTA and CDR2 FQGTGA come from the germline V gene. Trimming took off 5 bases at V and 6 bases at J, with 14 bases between the two ends. There are 13 residues in the CDR3. DNA of the CDR3: TGTGCCAGCAGCGAATCAGATTGGGGCGAGCAGTACTTC. This sequence encodes CASSESDWGEQYF. The complete variable domain, with remaining parts taken from reference TRBV7-3 and TRBJ2-7, reads GAGVSQTPSNKVTEKGKYVELRCDPISGHTALYWYRQSLGQGPEFLIYFQGTGAADDSGLPNDRFFAVRPEGSVSTLKIQRTERGDSAVYLCASSESDWGEQYFGPGTRLTVT.

This rearrangement joins TRBV2 to TRBJ2-7; maybe TRBD1 (5 bases). The germline CDR1 and CDR2 sequences are SNHLY and FYNNEI. The CDR3 contains 12 residues. Trimming shortened V by 8 bases and J by 5 bases, and 13 bases separated the two germline ends. The CDR3 sequence is CASQGDPHEQYF. Here the CDR3 DNA reads TGTGCCAGCCAAGGGGATCCCCACGAGCAGTACTTC.

This rearrangement joins TRBV7-2 to TRBJ2-7; TRBD2 matches 9 bases. The CDR3 sequence is 12 residues long. The germline CDR1 and CDR2 sequences are SGHTA and FQGNSA. The ends lost 8 bases at V and 7 bases at J; junction bases unmatched: 6. In nucleotides, the CDR3 is TGTGCCAGCGGGCTAGCGGGGAGGGAGCAGTACTTC. Translating it yields CASGLAGREQYF.

The gene calls are TRBV6-7 and TRBJ2-1; 10 positions agree with TRBD2. TRBV6-7 belongs to the ORF category, with a function that is uncertain. This CDR3 is 16 amino acids long. With 5 bases clipped from V and 3 bases from J, the junction kept 7 bases outside the gene matches. Here the CDR3 reads CASSHMSGRDYNEQFF. The CDR3 region has the DNA TGTGCCAGCAGTCACATGAGCGGGAGGGACTACAATGAGCAGTTCTTC.

The genes are TRBV6-1 and TRBJ2-1; possible D gene TRBD1, 6 bases. Germline-derived CDR1 and CDR2 are MNHNS and SASEGT. Trimming pared 2 bases from V and 10 bases from J, leaving 12 bases between. CDR3 length equals 13 residues. In DNA form, the CDR3 reads TGTGCCAGCAGTGAAATGGGGGCTAGGGAGCAGTTCTTC. Protein sequence: CASSEMGAREQFF.

The gene calls are TRBV5-8 and TRBJ2-3; 7 bases line up with TRBD2. CDR3 length: 17 amino acids. Germline V gene data show CDR1 as SGHTS and CDR2 as YDEGEE. With V trimmed by 0 bases and J by 1 base, 8 bases remained unmatched. In DNA, the CDR3 is TGTGCCAGCAGCTTGGGGACGGGAGGCGGAGGCACAGATACGCAGTATTTT. Protein sequence: CASSLGTGGGGTDTQYF.

The chain joins TRBV2 to TRBJ1-5; the D is unclear. CDR3 length: 14 amino acids. Germline-derived CDR1 and CDR2 are SNHLY and FYNNEI. Deletions cut 7 bases from V and 0 bases from J, with 10 bases between. The CDR3, as DNA: TGTGCCAGCAAGGCAGATAATAGCAATCAGCCCCAGCATTTT. Translation: CASKADNSNQPQHF.

J is TRBJ2-2 and V is TRBV28; possible D gene TRBD1, 6 bases. CDR3 length: 12 amino acids. V was pared by 11 bases and J by 3 bases, with 10 bases between. CDR1 MDHEN and CDR2 SYDVKM come from the germline V gene. As DNA, the CDR3 is TGTGCCGCAGAGGGGGACACCGGGGAGCTGTTTTTT. Its protein is CAAEGDTGELFF.

The V gene is TRBV7-6, the J gene TRBJ2-1, with TRBD2 matching 9 bases. Germline V gives CDR1 SGHVS, CDR2 FNYEAQ. The CDR3 spans 15 residues. V was pared by 7 bases and J by 7 bases, with 11 bases of the junction left unmatched. The CDR3 coding sequence is TGTGCCAGCACCATCCTAGCGGGAAGCTATAATGAGCAGTTCTTC. Protein product: CASTILAGSYNEQFF. The full variable domain, its missing parts supplied by reference TRBV7-6 and TRBJ2-1, is GAGVSQSPRYKVTKRGQDVALRCDPISGHVSLYWYRQALGQGPEFLTYFNYEAQQDKSGLPNDRFSAERPEGSISTLTIQRTEQRDSAMYRCASTILAGSYNEQFFGPGTRLTVL.

The chain links TRBV5-4 to TRBJ2-3; 13 bases map to TRBD2. The germline gives CDR1 SGHNT, CDR2 YYREEE (reference sequence). This CDR3 is 18 amino acids long. V lost 2 bases, J lost 1 base, and 7 bases stayed unmatched. The CDR3 DNA is TGTGCCAGCAGCTTCGGGACTAGCGGGATGATCGGCACAGATACGCAGTATTTT. It encodes CASSFGTSGMIGTDTQYF.

The chain combines TRBV6-1 with TRBJ1-1; TRBD1 agrees at 9 bases. CDR1 MNHNS and CDR2 SASEGT come from the germline V gene. The CDR3 extends over 14 amino acids. V lost 7 bases, J lost 4 bases, and 7 bases stayed unmatched. The CDR3 spells CASTNPGQGTEAFF. CDR3 coding DNA: TGTGCCAGCACCAATCCGGGACAGGGCACTGAAGCTTTCTTT.

V is TRBV18 and J is TRBJ2-6; D is ambiguous. The V gene lost 3 bases and the J gene lost 0 bases, with 12 bases spanning the gap. CDR3 length equals 17 residues. Looked up from germline, CDR1 is KGHSH and CDR2 is LQKENI. CDR3 nucleotides: TGTGCCAGCTCACCGGCAATTTTAAGCTCTGGGGCCAACGTCCTGACTTTC. It encodes CASSPAILSSGANVLTF. The full variable domain, its missing parts supplied by reference TRBV18 and TRBJ2-6, is NAGVMQNPRHLVRRRGQEARLRCSPMKGHSHVYWYRQLPEEGLKFMVYLQKENIIDESGMPKERFSAEFPKEGPSILRIQQVVRGDSAAYFCASSPAILSSGANVLTFGAGSRLTVL.

V and J are TRBV5-1 and TRBJ2-7; possible D gene TRBD2, 5 bases. V lost 2 bases, J lost 5 bases, and 11 bases lay in between. The CDR3 extends over 13 amino acids. Germline V gene sequence: CDR1 SGHRS, CDR2 YFSETQ. Written as DNA, the CDR3 is TGCGCCAGCAGCTTCGGGATCGACAACGAGCAGTACTTC. Protein: CASSFGIDNEQYF.

The J gene is TRBJ2-7, the V gene TRBV11-2; 7 nucleotides align to TRBD1. The trim removed 6 bases at V and 5 bases at J, leaving 7 bases unmatched. CDR1 SGHAT and CDR2 FQNNGV come from the germline V gene. The CDR3 is 13 residues long. The CDR3 here is CASRRQGLHEQYF. The CDR3 coding sequence is TGTGCCAGCAGACGACAGGGTCTTCACGAGCAGTACTTC.

As to this clone: This specimen includes other DNA sequences encoding the same CDR3. The chain links TRBV28 to TRBJ2-7; D gene unclear. CDR3 length: 13 residues. V was shortened by 2 bases and J by 6 bases, with 11 bases between the two germline ends. Germline loops: CDR1 MDHEN, CDR2 SYDVKM. CDR3 nucleotides: TGTGCCAGCAGTTTACTAGGCCCGGGCGAGCAGTACTTC. This sequence encodes CASSLLGPGEQYF. The full variable domain, its missing parts supplied by reference TRBV28 and TRBJ2-7, is DVKVTQSSRYLVKRTGEKVFLECVQDMDHENMFWYRQDPGLGLRLIYFSYDVKMKEKGDIPEGYSVSREKKERFSLILESASTNQTSMYLCASSLLGPGEQYFGPGTRLTVT.

V and J are TRBV9 and TRBJ2-1; no firm D call. The CDR3 runs 15 residues. Trimming cost V 2 bases and J 4 bases, with 13 bases left between them. Germline assignment: CDR1 SGDLS and CDR2 YYNGEE. CDR3 amino acids: CASSVSYGLYNEQFF. CDR3 in DNA: TGTGCCAGCAGCGTCTCATATGGGCTTTACAATGAGCAGTTCTTC.

The CDR3 loop reads CASSYSNAATNEKLFF. The CDR3 DNA reads as TGTGCCAGCAGTTACTCGAATGCTGCAACTAATGAAAAACTGTTTTTT. The chain joins TRBV6-5 to TRBJ1-4, with D unresolved. The germline gives CDR1 MNHEY, CDR2 SVGAGI. The CDR3 is 16 amino acids. The V end lost 0 bases, the J end lost 0 bases, and 8 bases lay between the germline ends.